This TCR beta chain was identified in a study of shared clonotypes between healthy human individuals. Background on the study: Every donor yielded three CD4 naive, three CD4 memory, two CD8 naive and one CD8 memory plate.

This clone was counted between two and nine times. Its antigen is currently unknown. The naive CD8 subset, CD45RO-negative cells positively selected for CCR7, excluded terminally differentiated effector memory CD45RA+ cells. Across several immunoSEQ plates, the genomic DNA of each subset was split evenly. Repertoires were generated with immunoSEQ multiplex PCR, while TCRdb's copy carries only in-frame clones and drops some. The table lists roughly 2 million clones, roughly 94% of them singletons, with more than 0.95% in the top ten. General study results and limits: Clonotypes shared by all four sorted-subset donors had higher generation probabilities than non-shared clonotypes. Roughly 5% of naive CD4 clonotypes were common to several donors.

The source material was naive CD8+ T cells sorted from blood. This sequence was found in a man between 18 and 29 years old in good health.

CDR3 DNA: TGCGCCAGCAGCTTAGGGACAGGGGGCGAAGAGCAGTACTTC. Protein product: CASSLGTGGEEQYF. The V call is TRBV5-1, the J call TRBJ2-7, with 12 bases aligning to TRBD1. The junction had 4 bases not matched to a gene; V was cut back by 2 bases and J by 7 bases. In germline, CDR1 is SGHRS, CDR2 YFSETQ. The length of the CDR3 is 14 residues.